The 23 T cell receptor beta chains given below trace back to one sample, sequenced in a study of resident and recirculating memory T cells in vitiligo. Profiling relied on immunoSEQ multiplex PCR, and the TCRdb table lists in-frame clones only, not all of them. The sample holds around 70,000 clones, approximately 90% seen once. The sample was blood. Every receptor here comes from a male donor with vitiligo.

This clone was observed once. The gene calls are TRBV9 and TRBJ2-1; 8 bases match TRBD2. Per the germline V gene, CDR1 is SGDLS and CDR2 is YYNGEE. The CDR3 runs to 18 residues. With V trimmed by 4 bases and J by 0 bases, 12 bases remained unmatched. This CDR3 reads CASSPRTLAGLSYNEQFF. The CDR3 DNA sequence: TGTGCCAGCAGCCCTCGCACTTTAGCGGGGCTCTCCTACAATGAGCAGTTCTTC. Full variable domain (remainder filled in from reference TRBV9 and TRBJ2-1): DSGVTQTPKHLITATGQRVTLRCSPRSGDLSVYWYQQSLDQGLQFLIQYYNGEERAKGNILERFSAQQFPDLHSELNLSSLELGDSALYFCASSPRTLAGLSYNEQFFGPGTRLTVL.

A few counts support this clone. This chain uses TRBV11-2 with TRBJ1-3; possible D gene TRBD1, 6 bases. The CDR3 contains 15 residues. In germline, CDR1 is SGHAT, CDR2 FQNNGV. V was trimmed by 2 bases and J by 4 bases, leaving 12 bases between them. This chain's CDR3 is CASSLLRGDGNTIYF. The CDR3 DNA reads TGTGCCAGCAGCTTACTCAGGGGTGACGGAAACACCATATATTTT.

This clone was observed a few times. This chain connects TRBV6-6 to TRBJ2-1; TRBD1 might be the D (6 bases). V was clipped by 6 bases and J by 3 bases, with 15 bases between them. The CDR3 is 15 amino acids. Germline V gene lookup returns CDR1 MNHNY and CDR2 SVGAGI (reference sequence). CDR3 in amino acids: CASSPVVGGYNEQFF. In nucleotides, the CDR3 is TGTGCCAGCAGCCCCGTCGTAGGGGGCTACAATGAGCAGTTCTTC.

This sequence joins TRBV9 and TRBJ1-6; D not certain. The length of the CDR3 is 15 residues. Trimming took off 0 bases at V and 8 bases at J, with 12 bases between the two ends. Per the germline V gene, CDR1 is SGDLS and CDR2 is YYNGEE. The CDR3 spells CASSVAGPADSPLHF. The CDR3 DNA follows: TGTGCCAGCAGCGTAGCTGGCCCCGCGGATTCACCCCTCCACTTT.

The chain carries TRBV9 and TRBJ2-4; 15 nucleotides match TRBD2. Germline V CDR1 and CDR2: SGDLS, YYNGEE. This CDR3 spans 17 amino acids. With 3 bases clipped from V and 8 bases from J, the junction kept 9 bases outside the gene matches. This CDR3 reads CASSASGLAGGRDIQYF. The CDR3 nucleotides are TGTGCCAGCAGCGCCAGCGGACTAGCGGGGGGGCGGGACATTCAGTACTTC.

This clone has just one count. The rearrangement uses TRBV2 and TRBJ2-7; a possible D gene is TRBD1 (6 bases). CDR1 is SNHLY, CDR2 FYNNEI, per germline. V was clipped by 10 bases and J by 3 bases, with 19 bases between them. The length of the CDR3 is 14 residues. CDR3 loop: CATSRTAPDYEQYF. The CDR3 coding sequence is TGTGCCACCTCCCGGACAGCTCCGGACTACGAGCAGTACTTC. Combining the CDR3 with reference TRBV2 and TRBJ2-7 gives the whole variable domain EPEVTQTPSHQVTQMGQEVILRCVPISNHLYFYWYRQILGQKVEFLVSFYNNEISEKSEIFDDQFSVERPDGSNFTLKIRSTKLEDSAMYFCATSRTAPDYEQYFGPGTRLTVT.

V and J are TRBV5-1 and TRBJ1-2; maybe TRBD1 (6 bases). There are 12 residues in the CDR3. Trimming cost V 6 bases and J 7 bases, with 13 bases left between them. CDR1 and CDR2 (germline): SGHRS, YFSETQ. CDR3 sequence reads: CASTAGAAGYTF. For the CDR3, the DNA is TGCGCCAGCACAGCAGGGGCGGCTGGCTACACCTTC.

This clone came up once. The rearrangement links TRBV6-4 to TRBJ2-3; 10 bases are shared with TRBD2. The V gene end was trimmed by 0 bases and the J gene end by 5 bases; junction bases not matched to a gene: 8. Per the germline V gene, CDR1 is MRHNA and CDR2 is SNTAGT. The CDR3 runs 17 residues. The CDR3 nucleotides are TGTGCCAGCAGTGACTCGAGCGGGGGGGCCGGGGAAGATACGCAGTATTTT. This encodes CASSDSSGGAGEDTQYF.

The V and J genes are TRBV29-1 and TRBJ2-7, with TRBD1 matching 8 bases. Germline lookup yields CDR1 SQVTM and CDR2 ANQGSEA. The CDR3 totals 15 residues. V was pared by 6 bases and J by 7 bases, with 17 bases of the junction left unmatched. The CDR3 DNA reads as TGCAGCGTGGAGGGTGGTCTTCGGACAGGGAGGGAGCAGTACTTC. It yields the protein CSVEGGLRTGREQYF.

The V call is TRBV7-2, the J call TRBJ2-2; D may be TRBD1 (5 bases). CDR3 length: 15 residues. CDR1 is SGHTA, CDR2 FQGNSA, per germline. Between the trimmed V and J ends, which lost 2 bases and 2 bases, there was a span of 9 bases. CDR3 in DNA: TGTGCCAGCAGCTTATCTCAGGGAAACACCGGGGAGCTGTTTTTT. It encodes CASSLSQGNTGELFF.

CDR3 sequence: CASSADRESNSPLHF. In DNA form, the CDR3 reads TGTGCCAGCAGCGCAGACAGGGAGTCGAACTCACCCCTCCACTTT. V gene TRBV11-2 combines with J gene TRBJ1-6, with TRBD1 identical over 7 bases. There are 15 residues in the CDR3. The germline V gene encodes CDR1 SGHAT and CDR2 FQNNGV. Unmatched junction bases numbered 11, after V lost 5 bases and J lost 10 bases.

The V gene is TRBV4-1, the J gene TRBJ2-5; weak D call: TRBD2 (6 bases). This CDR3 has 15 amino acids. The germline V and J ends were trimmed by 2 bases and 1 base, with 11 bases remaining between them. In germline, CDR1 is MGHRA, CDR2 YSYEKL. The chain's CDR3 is CASSQTLARQETQYF. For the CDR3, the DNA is TGCGCCAGCAGCCAAACTCTAGCGCGCCAAGAGACCCAGTACTTC.

In DNA form, the CDR3 reads TGTGCCAGCAGCTCGAGACAGGAGGACACCGGGGAGCTGTTTTTT. This encodes CASSSRQEDTGELFF. V is TRBV5-6 and J is TRBJ2-2; maybe TRBD1 (6 bases). CDR1 and CDR2 from the germline V gene are SGHDT and YYEEEE. The CDR3 has 15 amino acids. V lost 3 bases and J lost 3, with 12 bases in between.

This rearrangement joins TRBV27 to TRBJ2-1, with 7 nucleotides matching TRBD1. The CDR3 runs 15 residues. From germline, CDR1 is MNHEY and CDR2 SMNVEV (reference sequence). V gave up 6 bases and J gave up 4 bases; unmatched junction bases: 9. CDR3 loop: CASSLDRDGYNEQFF. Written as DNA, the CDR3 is TGTGCCAGCAGCCTTGACAGGGATGGGTACAATGAGCAGTTCTTC.

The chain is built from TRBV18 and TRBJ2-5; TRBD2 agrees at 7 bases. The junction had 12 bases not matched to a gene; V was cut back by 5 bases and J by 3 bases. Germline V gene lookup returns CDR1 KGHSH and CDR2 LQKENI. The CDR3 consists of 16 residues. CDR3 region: CASSWRTSRGEETQYF. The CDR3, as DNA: TGTGCCAGCTCATGGCGGACCAGTCGGGGGGAAGAGACCCAGTACTTC.

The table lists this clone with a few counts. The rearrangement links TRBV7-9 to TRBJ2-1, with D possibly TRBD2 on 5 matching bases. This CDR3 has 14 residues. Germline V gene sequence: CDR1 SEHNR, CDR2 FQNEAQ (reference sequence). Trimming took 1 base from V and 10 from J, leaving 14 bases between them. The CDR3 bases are TGTGCCAGCAGCTTAGATTCCGTAGAGCGGGAGCAGTTCTTC. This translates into CASSLDSVEREQFF.

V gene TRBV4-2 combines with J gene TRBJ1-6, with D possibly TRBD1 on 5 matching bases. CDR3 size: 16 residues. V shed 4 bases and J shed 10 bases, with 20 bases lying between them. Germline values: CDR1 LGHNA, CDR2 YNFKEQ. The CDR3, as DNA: TGTGCCAGCAGCCCCCAAGTGGGGGGACTCGTGTCACCCCTCCACTTT. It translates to CASSPQVGGLVSPLHF.

Here the CDR3 DNA reads TGTGCCAGCAGCTTGGGGAGCGGGCCTCCCAATGAAGCTTTCTTT. Translating it yields CASSLGSGPPNEAFF. The chain couples TRBV7-2 to TRBJ1-1; D remains unclear. The V gene's germline CDR1 is SGHTA and CDR2 FQGNSA. This CDR3 has 15 amino acids. The V end lost 3 bases, the J end lost 7 bases, and 18 bases lay between the germline ends.

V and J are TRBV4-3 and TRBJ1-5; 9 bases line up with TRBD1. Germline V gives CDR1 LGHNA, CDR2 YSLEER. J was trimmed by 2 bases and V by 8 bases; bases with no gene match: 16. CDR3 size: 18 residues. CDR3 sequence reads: CASQIRVDRGICNQPQHF. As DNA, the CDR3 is TGCGCCAGCCAGATACGGGTAGACAGGGGGATTTGCAATCAGCCCCAGCATTTT.

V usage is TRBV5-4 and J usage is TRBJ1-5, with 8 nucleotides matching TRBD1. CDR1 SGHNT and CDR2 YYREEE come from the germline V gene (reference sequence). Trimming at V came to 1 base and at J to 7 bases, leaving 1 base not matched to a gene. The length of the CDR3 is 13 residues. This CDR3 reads CASSLSGGQPQHF. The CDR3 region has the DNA TGTGCCAGCAGCTTGTCAGGGGGCCAGCCCCAGCATTTT.

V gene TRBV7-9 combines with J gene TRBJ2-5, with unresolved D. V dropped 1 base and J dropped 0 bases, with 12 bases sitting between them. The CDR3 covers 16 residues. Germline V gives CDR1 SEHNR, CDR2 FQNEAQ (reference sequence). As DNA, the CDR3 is TGTGCCAGCAGCTTAGGGTCTGGGCCTTACCAAGAGACCCAGTACTTC. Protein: CASSLGSGPYQETQYF.

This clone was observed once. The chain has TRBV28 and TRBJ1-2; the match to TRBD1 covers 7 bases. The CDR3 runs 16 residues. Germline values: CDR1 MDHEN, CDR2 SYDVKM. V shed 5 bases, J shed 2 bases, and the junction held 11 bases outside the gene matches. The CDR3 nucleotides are TGTGCCAGCAGTCCGGGCCCGGGACAGTTAAACTATGGCTACACCTTC. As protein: CASSPGPGQLNYGYTF.

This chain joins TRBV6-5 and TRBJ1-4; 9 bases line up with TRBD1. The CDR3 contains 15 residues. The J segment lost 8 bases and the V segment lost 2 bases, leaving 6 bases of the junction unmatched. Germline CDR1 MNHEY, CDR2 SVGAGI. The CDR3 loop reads CASSYEGQGKEKLFF. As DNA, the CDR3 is TGTGCCAGCAGTTACGAGGGACAGGGAAAGGAAAAACTGTTTTTT.